This is a list of T cell receptor beta chains from one sample in a study of patients and donors after allogeneic stem cell transplantation. TCRdb called the RT-PCR reads again in MiXCR, with one record for every CDR3 protein. The repertoire holds a few hundred thousand distinct CDR3 sequences, with roughly 38% as singletons. Sequences were obtained from blood, either unsorted or a sorted T cell fraction (not recorded which). All receptors come from a human donor who was either an allogeneic HSCT recipient or a stem cell or donor lymphocyte infusion donor (not recorded which). It is not recorded whose cells these are; they may come from a transplant donor. Each CDR3 is given with its conserved first and last residue. Fields, in order: V gene, D gene, J gene, clone size, CDR3 DNA, CDR3 protein. A D gene is named only where the DNA matches it firmly. Clone size is shown for a subset of rows, as once, few, many or a class of expanded clone.

V gene: TRBV20-1; D gene: TRBD2; J gene: TRBJ2-1; clone size: -; CDR3 DNA: TGCAGTGCGGGGGGGGACAATGAGCAGTTCTTC; CDR3 protein: CSAGGDNEQFF
V gene: TRBV4-2; D gene: -; J gene: TRBJ1-1; clone size: -; CDR3 DNA: TGTGCCAGCAGCCAATATCTCCCAGGGTCGACTGAAGCTTTCTTT; CDR3 protein: CASSQYLPGSTEAFF
V gene: TRBV20-1; D gene: -; J gene: TRBJ1-2; clone size: -; CDR3 DNA: TGCAGTGCTAGTGGGGACATCGGTGGCTACACCTTC; CDR3 protein: CSASGDIGGYTF
V gene: TRBV4-2; D gene: -; J gene: TRBJ2-2; clone size: -; CDR3 DNA: TGTGCCAGCAGCCCTCTGGTCGGGGAGCTGTTTTTT; CDR3 protein: CASSPLVGELFF
V gene: TRBV6-5; D gene: -; J gene: TRBJ2-5; clone size: -; CDR3 DNA: TGTGCCAGCAGTTACTCGGGCAGACCGCAAGAGACCCAGTACTTC; CDR3 protein: CASSYSGRPQETQYF
V gene: TRBV7-3; D gene: -; J gene: TRBJ1-1; clone size: -; CDR3 DNA: TGTGCCAGCAGCTTATCGGGGGAGAACACTGAAGCTTTCTTT; CDR3 protein: CASSLSGENTEAFF
V gene: TRBV28; D gene: TRBD1; J gene: TRBJ1-5; clone size: few; CDR3 DNA: TGTGCCAGCAGTTCCGCCGACAGGGTCGAGAGTCAGCCCCAGCATTTT; CDR3 protein: CASSSADRVESQPQHF
V gene: TRBV6-1; D gene: -; J gene: TRBJ2-7; clone size: -; CDR3 DNA: TGTGCCAGCAGTGAAATTTCGGGACCCTACGAGCAGTACTTC; CDR3 protein: CASSEISGPYEQYF
V gene: TRBV2; D gene: TRBD2; J gene: TRBJ2-1; clone size: -; CDR3 DNA: TGTGCCAGCAGTAGGGAGGGGATCTCCTACAATGAGCAGTTCTTC; CDR3 protein: CASSREGISYNEQFF
V gene: TRBV4-3; D gene: TRBD1; J gene: TRBJ1-1; clone size: few; CDR3 DNA: TGCGCCAGCAGCCGGGCCTTGGACAGGGACACTGAAGCTTTCTTT; CDR3 protein: CASSRALDRDTEAFF
V gene: TRBV29-1; D gene: TRBD1; J gene: TRBJ1-2; clone size: few; CDR3 DNA: TGCAGCGTTGAACGGACAGGGAAGGTCGGCTACACCTTC; CDR3 protein: CSVERTGKVGYTF
V gene: TRBV28; D gene: TRBD1; J gene: TRBJ1-2; clone size: -; CDR3 DNA: TGTGCCAGCAGTTCACGGACAGGGCTTAACTATGGCTACACCTTC; CDR3 protein: CASSSRTGLNYGYTF
V gene: TRBV29-1; D gene: -; J gene: TRBJ2-1; clone size: few; CDR3 DNA: TGCAGCACACTACTCTACAATGAGCAGTTCTTC; CDR3 protein: CSTLLYNEQFF
V gene: TRBV5-5; D gene: -; J gene: TRBJ1-2; clone size: few; CDR3 DNA: TGTGCCAGCAGCGACCGGGACGGAAATGCTAACTATGGCTACACCTTC; CDR3 protein: CASSDRDGNANYGYTF
V gene: TRBV27; D gene: -; J gene: TRBJ2-3; clone size: -; CDR3 DNA: TGTGCCAGCAGAATAGTAGATACGCAGTATTTT; CDR3 protein: CASRIVDTQYF
V gene: TRBV5-1; D gene: -; J gene: TRBJ1-5; clone size: -; CDR3 DNA: TGCGCCAGCAGCGAAGGACTGGGGAATCAGCCCCAGCATTTT; CDR3 protein: CASSEGLGNQPQHF
V gene: TRBV4-3; D gene: TRBD1; J gene: TRBJ1-4; clone size: -; CDR3 DNA: TGCGCCAGCAGCCCACGTCAGGGGGCAAGAGAAAAACTGTTTTTT; CDR3 protein: CASSPRQGAREKLFF
V gene: TRBV28; D gene: -; J gene: TRBJ1-4; clone size: few; CDR3 DNA: TGTGCCAGCAGTTTGCGAGGGGACGGCGAAAAACTGTTTTTT; CDR3 protein: CASSLRGDGEKLFF
V gene: TRBV29-1; D gene: -; J gene: TRBJ2-7; clone size: -; CDR3 DNA: TGCAGCGTTGAAGCCGGGTACGAGCAGTACTTC; CDR3 protein: CSVEAGYEQYF
V gene: TRBV5-1; D gene: -; J gene: TRBJ2-3; clone size: -; CDR3 DNA: TGCGCCAGCAGCGAGGGTCGCACAGATACGCAGTATTTT; CDR3 protein: CASSEGRTDTQYF
V gene: TRBV7-9; D gene: TRBD1; J gene: TRBJ1-2; clone size: -; CDR3 DNA: TGTGCCAGCAGCCCCAGTTTGGACGGGACAGACTACACCTTC; CDR3 protein: CASSPSLDGTDYTF
V gene: TRBV27; D gene: -; J gene: TRBJ2-3; clone size: -; CDR3 DNA: TGTGCCAGCAGTTCCCCAGATACGCAGTATTTT; CDR3 protein: CASSSPDTQYF
V gene: TRBV20-1; D gene: TRBD2; J gene: TRBJ2-7; clone size: -; CDR3 DNA: TGCAGTGCTAGAGATCTTGGGACTAGCGCTTACGAGCAGTACTTC; CDR3 protein: CSARDLGTSAYEQYF
V gene: TRBV12-1; D gene: -; J gene: TRBJ1-3; clone size: -; CDR3 DNA: TGTGCCAGCAGCTTTGGGCGTCGGGCCCGACCGGGAAACACCATATATTTT; CDR3 protein: CASSFGRRARPGNTIYF
V gene: TRBV15; D gene: -; J gene: TRBJ1-1; clone size: -; CDR3 DNA: TGTGCCACCAGCAGAGTTAGGGGCACTGAAGCTTTCTTT; CDR3 protein: CATSRVRGTEAFF
V gene: TRBV5-6; D gene: -; J gene: TRBJ2-1; clone size: -; CDR3 DNA: TGTGCCAGCAGCGGAGAGCCAGGGAGCTCCTACAATGAGCAGTTCTTC; CDR3 protein: CASSGEPGSSYNEQFF
V gene: TRBV20-1; D gene: TRBD2; J gene: TRBJ2-3; clone size: -; CDR3 DNA: TGCAGTGCTAGAGATTACGGGGGGGCCATAAATACGCAGTATTTT; CDR3 protein: CSARDYGGAINTQYF
V gene: TRBV10-3; D gene: -; J gene: TRBJ1-1; clone size: few; CDR3 DNA: TGTGCCATCAGTGAGTCCGCAGGGCAGATGAACACTGAAGCTTTCTTT; CDR3 protein: CAISESAGQMNTEAFF
V gene: TRBV10-3; D gene: TRBD1; J gene: TRBJ1-4; clone size: many; CDR3 DNA: TGTGCCATCAGTGACGAAGGGGGCGTTCTGTTTTTT; CDR3 protein: CAISDEGGVLFF
V gene: TRBV24-1; D gene: TRBD1; J gene: TRBJ2-5; clone size: -; CDR3 DNA: TGTGCCACCAGTGACGGACAGGGCCAAGAGACCCAGTACTTC; CDR3 protein: CATSDGQGQETQYF
V gene: TRBV27; D gene: -; J gene: TRBJ2-7; clone size: -; CDR3 DNA: TGTGCCAGCAGTTTGGCAGACTCCTACGAGCAGTACTTC; CDR3 protein: CASSLADSYEQYF
V gene: TRBV20-1; D gene: -; J gene: TRBJ1-5; clone size: few; CDR3 DNA: TGCAGTGCTAGAGTAGGAGGGCTGAGCGATCAGCCCCAGCATTTT; CDR3 protein: CSARVGGLSDQPQHF
V gene: TRBV28; D gene: -; J gene: TRBJ1-4; clone size: few; CDR3 DNA: TGTGCCAGCAGTGGAAGGGTACCTTTGGGGGAAAAACTGTTTTTT; CDR3 protein: CASSGRVPLGEKLFF
V gene: TRBV30; D gene: -; J gene: TRBJ2-5; clone size: -; CDR3 DNA: TGTGCCTGGAGTGTAGGGGGGGAGACCCAGTACTTC; CDR3 protein: CAWSVGGETQYF
V gene: TRBV28; D gene: -; J gene: TRBJ1-6; clone size: few; CDR3 DNA: TGTGCCAGCAGTTTGGGGGCCCTAATCAGCTCCTATAATTCACCCCTCCACTTT; CDR3 protein: CASSLGALISSYNSPLHF
V gene: TRBV5-1; D gene: -; J gene: TRBJ1-6; clone size: -; CDR3 DNA: TGCGCCAGCAGCTTGAGGGAGGAATCACCCCTCCACTTT; CDR3 protein: CASSLREESPLHF
V gene: TRBV3-1; D gene: -; J gene: TRBJ2-3; clone size: -; CDR3 DNA: TGTGCCAGCAGCCTTCATTTAGCTGATACGCAGTATTTT; CDR3 protein: CASSLHLADTQYF
V gene: TRBV20-1; D gene: -; J gene: TRBJ2-7; clone size: -; CDR3 DNA: TGCAGTGCTAGAGATGCCGCCGGGTGGTACGAGCAGTACTTC; CDR3 protein: CSARDAAGWYEQYF
V gene: TRBV15; D gene: TRBD2; J gene: TRBJ2-7; clone size: -; CDR3 DNA: TGTGCCACCAGCAGAGATCTGGCGGGGGGGCCGTACGAGCAGTACTTC; CDR3 protein: CATSRDLAGGPYEQYF
V gene: TRBV9; D gene: TRBD1; J gene: TRBJ1-1; clone size: few; CDR3 DNA: TGTGCCAGCAGCACGCTCAGGGGGCAGAGTTGGACTGAAGCTTTCTTT; CDR3 protein: CASSTLRGQSWTEAFF
V gene: TRBV29-1; D gene: -; J gene: TRBJ1-1; clone size: -; CDR3 DNA: TGCAGCGCTTTTCAGGGAGTCTCTGAAGCTTTCTTT; CDR3 protein: CSAFQGVSEAFF
V gene: TRBV5-6; D gene: TRBD1; J gene: TRBJ1-3; clone size: -; CDR3 DNA: TGTGCCAGCAGCATACAGGGGCCTATCTCTGGAAACACCATATATTTT; CDR3 protein: CASSIQGPISGNTIYF
V gene: TRBV25-1; D gene: -; J gene: TRBJ1-5; clone size: few; CDR3 DNA: TGTGCCAGCAGTGAAAGGAGCTGGTATAGCAATCAGCCCCAGCATTTT; CDR3 protein: CASSERSWYSNQPQHF
V gene: TRBV4-1; D gene: -; J gene: TRBJ2-7; clone size: few; CDR3 DNA: TGCGCCAGCAGCCACGGGGAGCCTTACGAGCAGTACTTC; CDR3 protein: CASSHGEPYEQYF
V gene: TRBV6-2/TRBV6-3; D gene: TRBD1; J gene: TRBJ2-7; clone size: -; CDR3 DNA: TGTGCCAGCAGTTACAATCCGGCAGGGGGCTCTTTATTCTACGAGCAGTACTTC; CDR3 protein: CASSYNPAGGSLFYEQYF
V gene: TRBV3-1; D gene: -; J gene: TRBJ2-7; clone size: -; CDR3 DNA: TGTGCCAGCAGCCTTCAGGGGGGCACCTACGAGCAGTACTTC; CDR3 protein: CASSLQGGTYEQYF
V gene: TRBV9; D gene: -; J gene: TRBJ1-6; clone size: few; CDR3 DNA: TGTGCCAGCACGCGGGACGGCAGAATTAATTCACCCCTCCACTTT; CDR3 protein: CASTRDGRINSPLHF
V gene: TRBV4-2; D gene: -; J gene: TRBJ2-3; clone size: -; CDR3 DNA: TGTGCCAGCAGCCAAGAACGGTTAAGCACAGATACGCAGTATTTT; CDR3 protein: CASSQERLSTDTQYF
V gene: TRBV4-3; D gene: -; J gene: TRBJ1-5; clone size: few; CDR3 DNA: TGCGCCAGCAGCCAAGATGGCAGTGGGCCCCAGCATTTT; CDR3 protein: CASSQDGSGPQHF
V gene: TRBV5-1; D gene: -; J gene: TRBJ1-2; clone size: many; CDR3 DNA: TGCGCCAGCAGCCCTCAAGTCGGACGGGACTATGGCTACACCTTC; CDR3 protein: CASSPQVGRDYGYTF
V gene: TRBV6-2/TRBV6-3; D gene: -; J gene: TRBJ2-3; clone size: -; CDR3 DNA: TGTGCCAGCAGTTACGGCGGGGGCACAGATACGCAGTATTTT; CDR3 protein: CASSYGGGTDTQYF
V gene: TRBV12-3/TRBV12-4; D gene: -; J gene: TRBJ1-5; clone size: few; CDR3 DNA: TGTGCCAGCAGTTTTGGGAGTCCGGGAAATCAGCCCCAGCATTTT; CDR3 protein: CASSFGSPGNQPQHF
V gene: TRBV7-3; D gene: TRBD1; J gene: TRBJ1-1; clone size: few; CDR3 DNA: TGTGCCAGCAGCTCGGGACAGCGGAACACTGAAGCTTTCTTT; CDR3 protein: CASSSGQRNTEAFF
V gene: TRBV18; D gene: -; J gene: TRBJ2-3; clone size: -; CDR3 DNA: TGTGCCAGCTCACCGAACACTAGCACAGATACGCAGTATTTT; CDR3 protein: CASSPNTSTDTQYF
V gene: TRBV4-3; D gene: -; J gene: TRBJ2-3; clone size: few; CDR3 DNA: TGCGCCAGCAGCCAAGATGCGGGGGCAGGCGATACGCAGTATTTT; CDR3 protein: CASSQDAGAGDTQYF